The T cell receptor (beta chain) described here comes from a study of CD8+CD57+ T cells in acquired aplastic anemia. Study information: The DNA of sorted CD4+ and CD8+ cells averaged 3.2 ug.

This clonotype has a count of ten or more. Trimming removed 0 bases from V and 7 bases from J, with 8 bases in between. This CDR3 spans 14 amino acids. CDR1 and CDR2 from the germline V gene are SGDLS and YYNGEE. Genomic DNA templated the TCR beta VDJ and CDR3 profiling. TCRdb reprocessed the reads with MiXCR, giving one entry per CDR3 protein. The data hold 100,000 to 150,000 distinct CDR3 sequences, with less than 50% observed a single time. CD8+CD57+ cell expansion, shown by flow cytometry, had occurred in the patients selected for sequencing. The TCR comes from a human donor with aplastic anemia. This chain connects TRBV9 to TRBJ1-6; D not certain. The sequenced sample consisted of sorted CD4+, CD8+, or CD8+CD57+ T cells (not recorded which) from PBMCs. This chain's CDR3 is CASSVETENSPLHF. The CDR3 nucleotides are TGTGCCAGCAGCGTAGAAACAGAAAATTCACCCCTCCACTTT. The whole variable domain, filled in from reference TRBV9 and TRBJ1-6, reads DSGVTQTPKHLITATGQRVTLRCSPRSGDLSVYWYQQSLDQGLQFLIQYYNGEERAKGNILERFSAQQFPDLHSELNLSSLELGDSALYFCASSVETENSPLHFGNGTRLTVT.